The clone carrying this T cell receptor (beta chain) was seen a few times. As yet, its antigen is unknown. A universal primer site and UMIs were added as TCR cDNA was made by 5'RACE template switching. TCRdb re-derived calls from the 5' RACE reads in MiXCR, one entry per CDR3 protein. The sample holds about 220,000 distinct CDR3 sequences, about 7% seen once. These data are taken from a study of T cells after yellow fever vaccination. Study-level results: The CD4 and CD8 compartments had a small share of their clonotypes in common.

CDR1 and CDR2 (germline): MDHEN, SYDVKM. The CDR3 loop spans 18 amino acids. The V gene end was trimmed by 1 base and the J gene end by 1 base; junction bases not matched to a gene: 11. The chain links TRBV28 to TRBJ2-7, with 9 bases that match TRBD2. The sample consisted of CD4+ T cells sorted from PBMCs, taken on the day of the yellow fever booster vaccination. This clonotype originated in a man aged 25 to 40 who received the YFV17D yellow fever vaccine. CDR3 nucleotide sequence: TGTGCCAGCAGTTTATTCTTGGGGGGCGGGAGGGGGTCCTACGAGCAGTACTTC. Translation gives CASSLFLGGGRGSYEQYF.